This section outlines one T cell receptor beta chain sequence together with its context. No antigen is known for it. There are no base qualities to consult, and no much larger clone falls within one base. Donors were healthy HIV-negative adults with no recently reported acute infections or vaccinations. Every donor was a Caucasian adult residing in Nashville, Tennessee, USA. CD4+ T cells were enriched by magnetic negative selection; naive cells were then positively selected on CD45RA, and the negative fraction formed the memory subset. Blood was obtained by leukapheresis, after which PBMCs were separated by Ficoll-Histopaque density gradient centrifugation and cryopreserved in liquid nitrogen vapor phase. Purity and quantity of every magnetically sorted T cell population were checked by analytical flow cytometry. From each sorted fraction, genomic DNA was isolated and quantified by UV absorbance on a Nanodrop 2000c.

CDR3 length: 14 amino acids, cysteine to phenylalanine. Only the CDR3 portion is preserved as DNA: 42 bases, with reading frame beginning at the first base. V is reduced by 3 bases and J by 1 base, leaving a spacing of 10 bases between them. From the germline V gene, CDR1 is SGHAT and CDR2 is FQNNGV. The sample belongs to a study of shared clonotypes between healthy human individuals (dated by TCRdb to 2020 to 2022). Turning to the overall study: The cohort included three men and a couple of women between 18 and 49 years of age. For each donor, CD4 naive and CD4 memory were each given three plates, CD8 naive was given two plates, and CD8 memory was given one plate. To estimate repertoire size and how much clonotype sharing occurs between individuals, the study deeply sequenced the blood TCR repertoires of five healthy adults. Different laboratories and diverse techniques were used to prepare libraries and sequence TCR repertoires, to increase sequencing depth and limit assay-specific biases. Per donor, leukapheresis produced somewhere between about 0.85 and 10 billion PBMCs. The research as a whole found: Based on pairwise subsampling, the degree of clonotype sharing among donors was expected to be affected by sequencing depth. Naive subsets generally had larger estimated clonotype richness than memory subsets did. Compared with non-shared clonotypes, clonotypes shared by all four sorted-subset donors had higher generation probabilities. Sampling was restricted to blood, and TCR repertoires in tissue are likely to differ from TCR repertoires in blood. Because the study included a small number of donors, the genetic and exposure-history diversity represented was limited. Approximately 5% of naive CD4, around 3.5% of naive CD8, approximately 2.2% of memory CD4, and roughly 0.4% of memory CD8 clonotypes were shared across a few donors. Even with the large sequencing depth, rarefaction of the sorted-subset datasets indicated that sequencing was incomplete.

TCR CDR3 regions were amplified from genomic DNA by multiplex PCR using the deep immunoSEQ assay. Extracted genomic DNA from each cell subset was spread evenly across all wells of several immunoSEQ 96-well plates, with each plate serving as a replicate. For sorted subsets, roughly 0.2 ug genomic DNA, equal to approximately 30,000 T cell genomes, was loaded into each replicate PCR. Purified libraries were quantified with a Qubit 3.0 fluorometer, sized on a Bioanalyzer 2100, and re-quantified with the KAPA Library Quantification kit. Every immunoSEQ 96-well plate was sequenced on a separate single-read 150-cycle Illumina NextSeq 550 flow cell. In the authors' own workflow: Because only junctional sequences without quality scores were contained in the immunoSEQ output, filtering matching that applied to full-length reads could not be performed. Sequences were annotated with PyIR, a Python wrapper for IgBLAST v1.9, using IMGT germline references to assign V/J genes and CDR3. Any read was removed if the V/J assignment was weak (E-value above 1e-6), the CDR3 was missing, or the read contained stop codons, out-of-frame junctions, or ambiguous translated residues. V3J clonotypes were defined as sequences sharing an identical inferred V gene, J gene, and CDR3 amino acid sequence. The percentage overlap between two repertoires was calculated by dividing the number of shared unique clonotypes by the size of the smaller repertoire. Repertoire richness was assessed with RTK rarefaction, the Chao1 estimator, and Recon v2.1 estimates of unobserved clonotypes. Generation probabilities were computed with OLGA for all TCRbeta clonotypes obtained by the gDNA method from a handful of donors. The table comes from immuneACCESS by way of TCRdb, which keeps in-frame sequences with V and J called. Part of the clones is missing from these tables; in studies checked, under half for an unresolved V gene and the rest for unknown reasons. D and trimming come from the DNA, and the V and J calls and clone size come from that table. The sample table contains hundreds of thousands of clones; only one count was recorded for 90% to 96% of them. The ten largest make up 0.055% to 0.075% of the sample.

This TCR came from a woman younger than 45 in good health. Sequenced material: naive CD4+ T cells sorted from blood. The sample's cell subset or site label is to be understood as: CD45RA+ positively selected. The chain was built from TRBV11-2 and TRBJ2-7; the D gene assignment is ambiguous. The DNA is TGTGCCAGCAGCTTTCGGGCCTTATCCTACGAGCAGTACTTC. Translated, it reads CASSFRALSYEQYF.